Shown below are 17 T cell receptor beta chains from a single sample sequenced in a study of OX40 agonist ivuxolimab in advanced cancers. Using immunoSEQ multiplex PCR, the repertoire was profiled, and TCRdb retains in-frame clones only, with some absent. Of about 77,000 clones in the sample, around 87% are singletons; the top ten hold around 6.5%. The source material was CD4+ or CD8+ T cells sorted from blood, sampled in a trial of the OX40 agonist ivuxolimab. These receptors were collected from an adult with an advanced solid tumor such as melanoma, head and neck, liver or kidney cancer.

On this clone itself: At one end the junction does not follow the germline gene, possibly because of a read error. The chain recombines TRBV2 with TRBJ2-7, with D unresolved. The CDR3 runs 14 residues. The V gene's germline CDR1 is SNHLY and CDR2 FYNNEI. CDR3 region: CASRPGIGSYGQYF. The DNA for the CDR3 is TGTGCCAGCAGGCCGGGCATCGGGTCCTACGGGCAGTACTTC.

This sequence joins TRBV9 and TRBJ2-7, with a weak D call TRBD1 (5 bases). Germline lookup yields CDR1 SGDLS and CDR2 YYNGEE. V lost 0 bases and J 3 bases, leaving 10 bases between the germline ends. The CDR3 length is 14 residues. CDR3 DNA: TGTGCCAGCAGCGTAGCGATAGGGGACTACGAGCAGTACTTC. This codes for CASSVAIGDYEQYF.

The CDR3 nucleotides are TGTGCCAGCTCACCACCTAGCGGGAGGGCCGGCACCGGGGAGCTGTTTTTT. This codes for CASSPPSGRAGTGELFF. The V gene is TRBV18, the J gene TRBJ2-2, with 11 bases aligning to TRBD2. V lost 0 bases to trimming and J lost 4 bases; unmatched junction nucleotides: 4. The CDR3 totals 17 residues. The germline CDR1 and CDR2 sequences are KGHSH and LQKENI.

The CDR3 region has the DNA TGTGCCAGCAGTGAACGGGGGTTTCAGCCCCAGCATTTT. Its protein product is CASSERGFQPQHF. The rearrangement links TRBV6-5 to TRBJ1-5; TRBD1 is a possible D gene (5 bases). CDR1 and CDR2 from the germline V gene are MNHEY and SVGAGI. This CDR3 is built from 13 residues. The germline V and J ends were trimmed by 5 bases and 6 bases, with 11 bases remaining between them.

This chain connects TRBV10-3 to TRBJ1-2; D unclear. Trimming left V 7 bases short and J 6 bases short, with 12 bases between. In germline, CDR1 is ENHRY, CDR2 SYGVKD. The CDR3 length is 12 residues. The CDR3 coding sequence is TGTGCCATCACCACCGACTCGGATGGCTACACCTTC. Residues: CAITTDSDGYTF.

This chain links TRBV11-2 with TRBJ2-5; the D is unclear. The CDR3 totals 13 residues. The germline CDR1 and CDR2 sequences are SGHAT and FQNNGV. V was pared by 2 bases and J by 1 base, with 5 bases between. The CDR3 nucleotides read TGTGCCAGCAGCTTAAGCCTCCAAGAGACCCAGTACTTC. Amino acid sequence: CASSLSLQETQYF. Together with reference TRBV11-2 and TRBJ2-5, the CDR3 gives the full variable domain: EAGVAQSPRYKIIEKRQSVAFWCNPISGHATLYWYQQILGQGPKLLIQFQNNGVVDDSQLPKDRFSAERLKGVDSTLKIQPAKLEDSAVYLCASSLSLQETQYFGPGTRLLVL.

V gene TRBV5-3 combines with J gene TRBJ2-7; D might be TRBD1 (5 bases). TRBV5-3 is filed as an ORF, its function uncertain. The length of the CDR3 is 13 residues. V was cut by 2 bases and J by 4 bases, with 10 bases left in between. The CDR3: CARSFRRAYEQYF. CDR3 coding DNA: TGTGCCAGAAGCTTTCGCAGGGCATACGAGCAGTACTTC.

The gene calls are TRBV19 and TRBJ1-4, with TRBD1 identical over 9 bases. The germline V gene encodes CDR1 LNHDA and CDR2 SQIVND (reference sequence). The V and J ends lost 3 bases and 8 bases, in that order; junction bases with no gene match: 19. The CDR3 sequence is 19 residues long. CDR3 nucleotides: TGTGCCAGTAGTATTTTACTGGTAACAACAGGGGGCGATTGGGAAAAACTGTTTTTT. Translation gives CASSILLVTTGGDWEKLFF.

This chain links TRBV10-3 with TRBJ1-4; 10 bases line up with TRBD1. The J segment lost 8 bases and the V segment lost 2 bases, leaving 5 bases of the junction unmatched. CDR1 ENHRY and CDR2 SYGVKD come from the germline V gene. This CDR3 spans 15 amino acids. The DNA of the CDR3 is TGTGCCATCAGTGAGCGGACAGGGGGGAGAGAAAAACTGTTTTTT. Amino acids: CAISERTGGREKLFF.

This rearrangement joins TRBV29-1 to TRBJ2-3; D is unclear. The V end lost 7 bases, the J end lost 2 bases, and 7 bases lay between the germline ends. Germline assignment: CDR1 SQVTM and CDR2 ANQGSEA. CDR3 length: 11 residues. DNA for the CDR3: TGCAGCGGGCAGATCACAGATACGCAGTATTTT. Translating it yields CSGQITDTQYF.

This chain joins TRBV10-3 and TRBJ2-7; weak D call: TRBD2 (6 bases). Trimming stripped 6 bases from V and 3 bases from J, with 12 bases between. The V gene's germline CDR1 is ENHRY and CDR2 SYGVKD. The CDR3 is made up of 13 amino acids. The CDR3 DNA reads TGTGCCATCAGGGGCGGGATGAACTACGAGCAGTACTTC. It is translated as CAIRGGMNYEQYF.

The CDR3 DNA reads TGTGCCAGCAGTGGTAACAAGGTAGAGACCCAGTACTTC. Translation gives CASSGNKVETQYF. This chain joins TRBV2 and TRBJ2-5; no definite D call. Germline V gene lookup returns CDR1 SNHLY and CDR2 FYNNEI. The CDR3 extends over 13 amino acids. The ends were cut back, 4 bases at V and 4 bases at J, with 10 bases in the middle.

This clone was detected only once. The CDR3 bases are TGTGCCTGGAGTCCGCGGGACAGGGTTATCAATGAGCAGTTCTTC. This translates into CAWSPRDRVINEQFF. The chain has TRBV30 and TRBJ2-1; 9 bases match TRBD1. Germline CDR1 GTSNPN, CDR2 SVGIG (reference sequence). Losses at the gene ends were 2 bases for V and 6 bases for J; bases not matched to a gene: 8. There are 15 residues in the CDR3.

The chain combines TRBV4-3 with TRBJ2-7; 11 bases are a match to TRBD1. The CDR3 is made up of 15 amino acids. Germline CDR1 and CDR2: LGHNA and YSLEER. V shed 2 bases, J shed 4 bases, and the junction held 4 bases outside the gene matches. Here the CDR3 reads CASSQRTGGGYEQYF. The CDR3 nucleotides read TGCGCCAGCAGCCAAAGGACAGGGGGCGGATACGAGCAGTACTTC.

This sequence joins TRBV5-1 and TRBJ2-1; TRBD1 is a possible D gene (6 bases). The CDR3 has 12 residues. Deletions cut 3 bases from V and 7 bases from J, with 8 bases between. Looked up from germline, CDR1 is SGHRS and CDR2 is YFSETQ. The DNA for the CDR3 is TGCGCCAGCAGCTGGGGGCAAAATGAGCAGTTCTTC. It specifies CASSWGQNEQFF. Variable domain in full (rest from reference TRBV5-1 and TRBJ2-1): KAGVTQTPRYLIKTRGQQVTLSCSPISGHRSVSWYQQTPGQGLQFLFEYFSETQRNKGNFPGRFSGRQFSNSRSEMNVSTLELGDSALYLCASSWGQNEQFFGPGTRLTVL.

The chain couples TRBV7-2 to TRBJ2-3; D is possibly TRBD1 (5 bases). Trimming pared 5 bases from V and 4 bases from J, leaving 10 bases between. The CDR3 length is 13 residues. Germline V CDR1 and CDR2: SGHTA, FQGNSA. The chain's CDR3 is CASSLQGSDTQYF. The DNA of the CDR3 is TGTGCCAGCAGCCTCCAGGGTTCAGATACGCAGTATTTT.

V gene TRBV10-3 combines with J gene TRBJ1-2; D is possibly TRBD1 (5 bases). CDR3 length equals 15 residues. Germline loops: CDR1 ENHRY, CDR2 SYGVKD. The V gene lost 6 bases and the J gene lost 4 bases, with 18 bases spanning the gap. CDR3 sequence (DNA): TGTGCCATCAGGCCTTGGGGGGTAGAAAGCTATGGCTACACCTTC. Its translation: CAIRPWGVESYGYTF.